What follows are 16 T cell receptor beta chains derived from one specimen sequenced in a study of lymphopenia after photon versus proton radiotherapy. Sequencing used immunoSEQ multiplex PCR; TCRdb keeps in-frame clones, though not all of them. The data hold 16,000 or so clones, with roughly nine tenths observed a single time. Material: peripheral blood, obtained from a patient treated with proton-based radiotherapy. The receptors shown here come from a woman in her sixties or seventies with cholangiocarcinoma. Some clones in this sample may be carry-over from other donors' samples.

This clone turned up a few times. The chain has TRBV7-7 and TRBJ2-1, with 12 bases fitting TRBD2. Germline V lookup: CDR1 SSHAT, CDR2 FNYEAQ (reference sequence). CDR3 length equals 16 residues. V lost 4 bases to trimming and J lost 8 bases; unmatched junction nucleotides: 9. The CDR3 loop reads CASSSLTSGGLDEQFF. CDR3 DNA sequence: TGTGCCAGCAGCTCCCTGACTAGCGGGGGTTTGGATGAGCAGTTCTTC.

The chain recombines TRBV29-1 with TRBJ2-3; D unresolved. Trimming took 4 bases from V and 5 from J, leaving 10 bases between them. This CDR3 contains 12 residues. Germline V lookup: CDR1 SQVTM, CDR2 ANQGSEA. In DNA form, the CDR3 reads TGCAGCGTTGTGGACGGTCAAGATACGCAGTATTTT. Translated: CSVVDGQDTQYF.

The J gene is TRBJ2-6, the V gene TRBV10-3; 10 positions match TRBD1. Germline loops: CDR1 ENHRY, CDR2 SYGVKD. There are 15 residues in the CDR3. V shed 8 bases and J 4 bases; nucleotides not matched to a gene: 5. The CDR3 coding sequence is TGTGCCATCCGGACAGGGGGAAGGGGGGCCAACGTCCTGACTTTC. This codes for CAIRTGGRGANVLTF.

This clone appeared once. The chain employs TRBV7-2 and TRBJ2-2; the match to TRBD1 covers 7 bases. The CDR3 has 13 residues. CDR1 and CDR2 (germline): SGHTA, FQGNSA. After removal of 5 bases from V and 7 bases from J, the junction contained 4 bases not matched to a gene. CDR3 sequence: CASSRQGYGELFF. CDR3 nucleotides: TGTGCCAGCAGCCGACAGGGTTACGGGGAGCTGTTTTTT.

The chain carries TRBV5-4 and TRBJ1-1, with TRBD1 matching over 7 bases. The CDR3 runs 13 residues. Germline V gene data show CDR1 as SGHNT and CDR2 as YYREEE (reference sequence). After removal of 4 bases from V and 7 bases from J, the junction contained 7 bases not matched to a gene. The chain's CDR3 is CASSPYRGLEAFF. The CDR3 coding sequence is TGTGCCAGCAGCCCTTACAGGGGCCTTGAAGCTTTCTTT.

CDR3 residues: CASSTWDFSPYEQYF. Written as DNA, the CDR3 is TGTGCCAGCAGCACCTGGGACTTCAGCCCCTACGAGCAGTACTTC. This rearrangement joins TRBV7-2 to TRBJ2-7, with a possible D match to TRBD2 (6 bases). The CDR3 is 15 amino acids. V was pared by 5 bases and J by 2 bases, with 16 bases between. Germline CDR1 is SGHTA and CDR2 is FQGNSA.

The chain carries TRBV10-3 and TRBJ2-1; the match to TRBD2 covers 11 bases. Germline V CDR1 and CDR2: ENHRY, SYGVKD. The CDR3 is 17 amino acids. V dropped 3 bases and J dropped 6; count of bases not matched to a gene: 10. Here the CDR3 reads CAISDSGTSGGSNEQFF. For the CDR3, the DNA is TGTGCCATCAGTGATTCTGGAACTAGCGGGGGATCCAATGAGCAGTTCTTC.

This clone was recorded only once. Written as DNA, the CDR3 is TGTGCCAGTAGTATGCGCTCTAATGGTGAGCAGTTCTTC. This encodes CASSMRSNGEQFF. The chain combines TRBV19 with TRBJ2-1; no reliable D call. CDR3 size: 13 residues. V was trimmed by 3 bases and J by 9 bases, leaving 12 bases between them. The germline V gene has CDR1 LNHDA and CDR2 SQIVND (reference sequence).

The chain carries TRBV27 and TRBJ2-7; 8 bases agree with TRBD1. The V gene end was trimmed by 5 bases and the J gene end by 3 bases; junction bases not matched to a gene: 9. Germline CDR1 and CDR2: MNHEY and SMNVEV (reference sequence). The CDR3 runs to 15 residues. The CDR3 DNA follows: TGTGCCAGCAGTACGGACAGGGATGGGAACTACGAGCAGTACTTC. As protein: CASSTDRDGNYEQYF.

CDR3 coding DNA: TGTGCCAGCAGCATCCGGGACAACTCCTACGAGCAGTACTTC. This codes for CASSIRDNSYEQYF. The chain employs TRBV9 and TRBJ2-7, with a weak D call TRBD1 (6 bases). Trimming pared 4 bases from V and 0 bases from J, leaving 11 bases between. The CDR3 runs 14 residues. Germline CDR1 is SGDLS and CDR2 is YYNGEE.

The V gene is TRBV5-6, the J gene TRBJ2-7, with D unclear. Germline values: CDR1 SGHDT, CDR2 YYEEEE. Trimming left V 0 bases short and J 3 bases short, with 1 base between. There are 11 residues in the CDR3. The DNA of the CDR3 is TGTGCCAGCAGCTTGGTCTACGAGCAGTACTTC. Translated: CASSLVYEQYF.

This chain links TRBV6-6 with TRBJ1-1, with 7 bases identical to TRBD1. Per the germline V gene, CDR1 is MNHNY and CDR2 is SVGAGI (reference sequence). Germline trimming cut 5 bases from V and 1 base from J; bases unmatched to any gene: 4. This CDR3 contains 14 residues. CDR3 in amino acids: CASSDRAGNTEAFF. The CDR3 nucleotides are TGTGCCAGCAGTGACAGGGCCGGGAACACTGAAGCTTTCTTT.

CDR3 coding DNA: TGTGCCAGCTCCAGACAGGGGGCTGCGGGAGAGCAGTACTTC. This encodes CASSRQGAAGEQYF. J is TRBJ2-7 and V is TRBV2; TRBD1 matches at 10 bases. J was trimmed by 7 bases and V by 8 bases; bases with no gene match: 11. The CDR3 has 14 residues. From germline, CDR1 is SNHLY and CDR2 FYNNEI.

CDR3 loop: CSVGPRGGAYEQYF. The CDR3 DNA is TGCAGCGTTGGGCCTCGGGGGGGAGCTTACGAGCAGTACTTC. This chain links TRBV29-1 with TRBJ2-7; the match to TRBD2 covers 8 bases. CDR1 SQVTM and CDR2 ANQGSEA come from the germline V gene. The CDR3 consists of 14 residues. After removal of 4 bases from V and 4 bases from J, the junction contained 9 bases not matched to a gene.

The V call is TRBV6-5, the J call TRBJ1-1; D is uncertain. The CDR3 loop spans 14 amino acids. With 6 bases removed from V and 7 bases from J, the gap between germline ends came to 18 bases. Germline assignment: CDR1 MNHEY and CDR2 SVGAGI. In nucleotides, the CDR3 is TGTGCCAGCAGAGGACGGACTCGGACGGTTGAAGCTTTCTTT. Translation: CASRGRTRTVEAFF.

The V and J genes are TRBV29-1 and TRBJ1-1; maybe TRBD1 (6 bases). The CDR3 runs 13 residues. V shed 4 bases and J shed 1 base, with 10 bases lying between them. Germline V gene lookup returns CDR1 SQVTM and CDR2 ANQGSEA. The DNA of the CDR3 is TGCAGCGTTGCTCAACAGGGGAACACTGAAGCTTTCTTT. It encodes CSVAQQGNTEAFF.